Presented here are 4 T cell receptor beta chains from one specimen sequenced in a study of T cells after posttransplantation cyclophosphamide. TCRdb's table, derived via immunoSEQ multiplex PCR, lists solely in-frame clones and lacks some. The profile shows under 75,000 clones, around 93% of them singletons. Specimen: PBMCs. The receptor set was obtained from a woman in her thirties in good health and a related stem cell transplant donor.

This clone appeared a single time. The genes are TRBV9 and TRBJ2-6; a possible D gene is TRBD2 (5 bases). The length of the CDR3 is 17 residues. V lost 4 bases, J lost 3 bases, and 17 bases lay in between. Germline CDR1 is SGDLS and CDR2 is YYNGEE. The CDR3, as DNA: TGTGCCAGCAGCTCCCCCACGGGATCGGGTGGGGCCAACGTCCTGACTTTC. Translated, it gives CASSSPTGSGGANVLTF.

The V call is TRBV19, the J call TRBJ1-5; 8 nucleotides line up with TRBD1. Germline-derived CDR1 and CDR2 are LNHDA and SQIVND (reference sequence). V gave up 5 bases and J gave up 6 bases; unmatched junction bases: 15. This CDR3 spans 17 amino acids. The CDR3 nucleotides read TGTGCCAGTAGTCAAAGCGGTGGGGCAGGGGGCGGTCAGCCCCAGCATTTT. Encoded protein: CASSQSGGAGGGQPQHF. Full variable domain (remainder filled in from reference TRBV19 and TRBJ1-5): DGGITQSPKYLFRKEGQNVTLSCEQNLNHDAMYWYRQDPGQGLRLIYYSQIVNDFQKGDIAEGYSVSREKKESFPLTVTSAQKNPTAFYLCASSQSGGAGGGQPQHFGDGTRLSIL.

V is TRBV12-5 and J is TRBJ1-1, with D uncertain. CDR1 is LGHNT, CDR2 FRNRAP, per germline. V dropped 7 bases and J dropped 4 bases, with 16 bases sitting between them. The CDR3 contains 14 residues. The CDR3 region has the DNA TGTGCTAGTGCGCGCGGAGGGTGGAGCACTGAAGCTTTCTTT. It is translated as CASARGGWSTEAFF.

CDR3 bases: TGTGCCAGCAGCTTTCCGGGAAACACCATATATTTT. Translated: CASSFPGNTIYF. This chain uses TRBV5-4 with TRBJ1-3; D not certain. Germline V gives CDR1 SGHNT, CDR2 YYREEE (reference sequence). The CDR3 is 12 amino acids. Trimming removed 2 bases at V and 4 bases at J, with 4 bases between.